This T cell receptor beta chain was observed in a study of control samples from healthy donors and cancer patients. The assay was immunoSEQ multiplex PCR, and TCRdb's table has in-frame clones only and misses some. The data contain fewer than 200,000 clones, approximately 94% of them singletons. This CDR3 region has 16 residues. V lost 1 base and J lost 1; bases outside the gene matches: 3. Germline CDR1 is MGHDK and CDR2 is SYGVNS. The V gene is TRBV25-1, the J gene TRBJ2-5; 10 bases fit TRBD2. The sample was blood. This TCR derives from a man aged 30 to 39 in good health. CDR3 region: CASSEFSGGVQETQYF. The CDR3 DNA follows: TGTGCCAGCAGTGAATTCAGCGGGGGGGTCCAAGAGACCCAGTACTTC.